This T cell receptor beta chain was recorded in a study of blood T cell repertoires in COVID-19. Study-wide context: Spain, Italy and the United States supplied samples that represented acute and convalescent COVID-19.

The germline V and J ends were trimmed by 0 bases and 2 bases, with 6 bases remaining between them. The CDR3 is 15 amino acids. The V gene's germline CDR1 is SGHNT and CDR2 YYREEE (reference sequence). The protocol was immunoSEQ multiplex PCR, while the TCRdb copy is restricted to in-frame clones and leaves out a portion. The sample has some 150,000 clones, 80% to 90% seen once. The TCR originated in a man in his forties or fifties who had recovered from COVID-19. Sequencing used peripheral blood. The genes are TRBV5-4 and TRBJ2-6; TRBD1 might be the D (5 bases). This CDR3 reads CASSLVGAGANVLTF. In DNA form, the CDR3 reads TGTGCCAGCAGCTTGGTAGGGGCTGGGGCCAACGTCCTGACTTTC.